Below are 9 T cell receptor beta chains sequenced from a single sample in a study of shared clonotypes between healthy human individuals. Here immunoSEQ multiplex PCR was the method, and the copy in TCRdb shows in-frame clones only, minus some. This sample has 850,000 to 1,200,000 clones, with 75% found just once. Specimen: memory CD4+ T cells sorted from blood. The subset denotes: CD45RA-negative fraction. The receptors originated from a man younger than 30 in good health.

The chain combines TRBV7-8 with TRBJ2-6; no reliable D call. Trimming left V 4 bases short and J 3 bases short, with 7 bases between. CDR3 size: 14 residues. The germline gives CDR1 SGHVS, CDR2 FQNEAQ. The CDR3 bases are TGTGCCAGCAGCTCTTTTGGTGGGGCCAACGTCCTGACTTTC. Protein product: CASSSFGGANVLTF.

This chain links TRBV5-1 with TRBJ2-5, with 12 bases fitting TRBD2. CDR3 size: 16 residues. Germline values: CDR1 SGHRS, CDR2 YFSETQ. The V segment lost 0 bases and the J segment 4 bases; nucleotides outside the gene matches: 4. CDR3 DNA sequence: TGCGCCAGCAGCTTGGGCCCTAGCGGGAGGGGAGAGACCCAGTACTTC. Translation: CASSLGPSGRGETQYF.

This chain connects TRBV11-2 to TRBJ1-2; D uncertain. Germline CDR1 and CDR2: SGHAT and FQNNGV. The CDR3 is 12 residues long. The V end lost 4 bases, the J end lost 5 bases, and 8 bases lay between the germline ends. DNA of the CDR3: TGTGCCAGCAGCTCTGTTAATTATGGCTACACCTTC. The encoded protein is CASSSVNYGYTF.

DNA for the CDR3: TGTGCCAGCAGTTCCCCTCCCTCTCAGAGAAACTATGGCTACACCTTC. Encoded protein: CASSSPPSQRNYGYTF. This chain joins TRBV28 and TRBJ1-2; D unclear. The CDR3 contains 16 residues. Germline V lookup: CDR1 MDHEN, CDR2 SYDVKM. V lost 4 bases, J lost 2 bases, and 17 bases lay in between.

This chain connects TRBV28 to TRBJ1-5; TRBD1 might be the D (6 bases). V was clipped by 3 bases and J by 4 bases, with 10 bases between them. Germline CDR1 and CDR2: MDHEN and SYDVKM. The CDR3 spans 14 residues. The CDR3 loop reads CASSFAGENQPQHF. The CDR3 bases are TGTGCCAGCAGTTTTGCAGGGGAGAATCAGCCCCAGCATTTT.

This clone appeared a single time. The rearrangement links TRBV6-5 to TRBJ2-7, with D perhaps TRBD1 or TRBD2 (5 bases each). Germline CDR1 MNHEY, CDR2 SVGAGI. V gave up 6 bases and J gave up 1 base, with 16 bases separating them. The CDR3 consists of 15 residues. The CDR3 region has the DNA TGTGCCAGCAGCCACGGGGCAGGCCCTTCCTACGAGCAGTACTTC. Its translation is CASSHGAGPSYEQYF.

This chain joins TRBV30 and TRBJ2-3; 7 bases align to TRBD1. This CDR3 region has 14 residues. From germline, CDR1 is GTSNPN and CDR2 SVGIG (reference sequence). With 3 bases clipped from V and 2 bases from J, the junction kept 5 bases outside the gene matches. In DNA, the CDR3 is TGTGCCTGGAGCCTAGGGACAGACACAGATACGCAGTATTTT. It yields the protein CAWSLGTDTDTQYF.

This chain joins TRBV18 and TRBJ1-1, with D tentatively TRBD1 (6 bases). Germline V gene lookup returns CDR1 KGHSH and CDR2 LQKENI. This CDR3 is 15 amino acids long. Trimming took 3 bases from V and 4 from J, leaving 15 bases between them. This CDR3 is CASSPAGGIGTEAFF. In DNA form, the CDR3 reads TGTGCCAGCTCACCTGCCGGGGGCATAGGCACTGAAGCTTTCTTT.

The CDR3: CATRKYEQYF. The DNA for the CDR3 is TGTGCCACTAGGAAATACGAGCAGTACTTC. The rearrangement joins TRBV6-1 to TRBJ2-7, with unresolved D. Per the germline V gene, CDR1 is MNHNS and CDR2 is SASEGT. The CDR3 extends over 10 amino acids. Trimming shortened V by 10 bases and J by 4 bases, and 8 bases separated the two germline ends.